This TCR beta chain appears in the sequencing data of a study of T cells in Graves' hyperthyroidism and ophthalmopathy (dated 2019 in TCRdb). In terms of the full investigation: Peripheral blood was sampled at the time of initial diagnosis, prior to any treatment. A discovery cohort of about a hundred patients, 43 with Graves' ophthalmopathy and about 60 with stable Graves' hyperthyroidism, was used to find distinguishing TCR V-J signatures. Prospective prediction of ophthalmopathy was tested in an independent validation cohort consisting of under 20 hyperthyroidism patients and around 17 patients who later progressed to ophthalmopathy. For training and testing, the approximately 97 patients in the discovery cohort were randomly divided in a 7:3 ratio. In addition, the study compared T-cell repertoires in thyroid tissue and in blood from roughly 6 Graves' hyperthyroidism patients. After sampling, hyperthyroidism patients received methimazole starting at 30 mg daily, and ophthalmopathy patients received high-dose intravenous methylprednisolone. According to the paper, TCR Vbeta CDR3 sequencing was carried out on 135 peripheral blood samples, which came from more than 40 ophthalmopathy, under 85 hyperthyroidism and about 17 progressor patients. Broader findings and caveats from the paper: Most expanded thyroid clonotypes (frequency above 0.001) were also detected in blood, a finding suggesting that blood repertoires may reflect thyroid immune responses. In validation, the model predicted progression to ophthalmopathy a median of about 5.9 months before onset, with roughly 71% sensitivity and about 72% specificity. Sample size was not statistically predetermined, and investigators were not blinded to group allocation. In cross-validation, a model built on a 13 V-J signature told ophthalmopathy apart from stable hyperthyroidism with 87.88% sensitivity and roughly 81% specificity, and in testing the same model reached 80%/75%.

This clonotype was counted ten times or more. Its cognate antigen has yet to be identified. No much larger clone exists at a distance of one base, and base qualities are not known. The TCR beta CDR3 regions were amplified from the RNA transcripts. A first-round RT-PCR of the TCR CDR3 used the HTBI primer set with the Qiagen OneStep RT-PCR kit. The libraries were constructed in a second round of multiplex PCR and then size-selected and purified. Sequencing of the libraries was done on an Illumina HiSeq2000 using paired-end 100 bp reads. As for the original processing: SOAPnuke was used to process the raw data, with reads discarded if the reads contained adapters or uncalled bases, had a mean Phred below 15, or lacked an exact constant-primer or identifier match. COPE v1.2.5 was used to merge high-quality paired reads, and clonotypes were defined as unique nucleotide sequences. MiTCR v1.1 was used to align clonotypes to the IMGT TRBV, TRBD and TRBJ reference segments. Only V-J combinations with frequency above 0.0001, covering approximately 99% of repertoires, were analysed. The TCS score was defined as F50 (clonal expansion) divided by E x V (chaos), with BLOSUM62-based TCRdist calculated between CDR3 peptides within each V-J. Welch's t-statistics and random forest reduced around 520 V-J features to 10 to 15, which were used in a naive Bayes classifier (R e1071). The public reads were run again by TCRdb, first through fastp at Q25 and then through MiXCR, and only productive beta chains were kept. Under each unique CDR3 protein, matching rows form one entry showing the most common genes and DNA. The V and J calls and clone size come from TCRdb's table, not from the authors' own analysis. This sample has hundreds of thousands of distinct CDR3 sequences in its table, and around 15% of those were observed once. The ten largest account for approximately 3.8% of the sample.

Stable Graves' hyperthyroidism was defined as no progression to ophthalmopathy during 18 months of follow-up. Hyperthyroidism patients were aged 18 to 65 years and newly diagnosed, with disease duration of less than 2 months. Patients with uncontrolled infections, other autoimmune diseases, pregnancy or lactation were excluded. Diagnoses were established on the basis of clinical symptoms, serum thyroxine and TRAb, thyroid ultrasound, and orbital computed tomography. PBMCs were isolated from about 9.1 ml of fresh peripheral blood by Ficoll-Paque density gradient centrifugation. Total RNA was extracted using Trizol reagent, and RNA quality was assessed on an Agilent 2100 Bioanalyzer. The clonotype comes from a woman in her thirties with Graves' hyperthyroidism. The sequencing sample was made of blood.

The nucleotides read TGTGCCATCAATACTCAGCGGGAGGGCCGCAATGAGCAGTTCTTC. The encoded protein is CAINTQREGRNEQFF. Recombination linked TRBV28 to TRBJ2-1; the central 10 bases match TRBD2. The CDR3 has 15 amino acids, counting the end cysteine and phenylalanine. Just CDR3 DNA is preserved here, 45 bases in frame from base 1. According to the germline V gene, CDR1 reads MDHEN and CDR2 reads SYDVKM. V and J are trimmed by 10 bases and 6 bases, and the gene matches miss 12 bases of the junction.